The clone carrying this T cell receptor beta chain has only a few counts. Its specificity is unknown. The CDR3 contains 16 residues. Trimming cost V 4 bases and J 4 bases; bases outside gene matches: 7. Germline V gene data show CDR1 as SGHRS and CDR2 as YFSETQ. The record originates from a study of beta chain features in type 1 diabetes. In the study overall: Patients were similar to healthy donors in age and gender (as well as in cell yields). Across all samples, roughly 99 million sorted cells were examined.

Study-level findings and limits: Moderately but significantly shorter TCRB CDR3s were found in Type 1 diabetes patients in all four CD4+ subsets.

Reverse transcribing all isolated RNA meant expressed TCRB transcripts were sequenced. Clones were sequenced by immunoSEQ multiplex PCR, and TCRdb holds only the in-frame ones, with some missing. Of fewer than 450,000 clones detected, about 14% appear once; the ten largest clones hold roughly 0.015%. Source material: naive CD4+ T cells from blood. The source of this sequence is a woman under 30 with type 1 diabetes. This chain connects TRBV5-1 to TRBJ2-2; 10 nucleotides agree with TRBD1. CDR3: CASSPGTGEPTGELFF. As DNA, the CDR3 is TGCGCCAGCAGCCCCGGGACAGGGGAACCCACCGGGGAGCTGTTTTTT.